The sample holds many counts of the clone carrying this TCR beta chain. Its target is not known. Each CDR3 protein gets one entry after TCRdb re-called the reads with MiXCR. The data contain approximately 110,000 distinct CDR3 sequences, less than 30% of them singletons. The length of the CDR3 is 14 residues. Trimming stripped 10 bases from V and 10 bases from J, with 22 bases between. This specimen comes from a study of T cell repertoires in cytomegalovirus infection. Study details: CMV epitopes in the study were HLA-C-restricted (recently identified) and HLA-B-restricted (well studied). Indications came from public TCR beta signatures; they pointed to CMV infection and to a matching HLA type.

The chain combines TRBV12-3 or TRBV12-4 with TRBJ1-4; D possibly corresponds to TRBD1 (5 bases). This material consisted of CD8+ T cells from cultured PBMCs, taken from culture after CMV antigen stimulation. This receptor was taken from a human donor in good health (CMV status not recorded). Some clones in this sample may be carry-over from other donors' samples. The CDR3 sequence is CATSLGVPSGKLFF. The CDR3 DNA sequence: TGTGCCACCTCCCTAGGGGTCCCCTCCGGAAAACTGTTTTTT.